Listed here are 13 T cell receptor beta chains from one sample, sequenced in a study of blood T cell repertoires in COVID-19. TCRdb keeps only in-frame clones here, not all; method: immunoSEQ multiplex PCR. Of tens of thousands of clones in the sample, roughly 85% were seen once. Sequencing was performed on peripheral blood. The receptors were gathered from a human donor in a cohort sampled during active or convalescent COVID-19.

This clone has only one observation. CDR3 nucleotides: TGTGCCAGCAGCTTAACTAGGGACACTGAAGCTTTCTTT. This translates into CASSLTRDTEAFF. This rearrangement joins TRBV13 to TRBJ1-1; unclear D gene. V was pared by 2 bases and J by 3 bases, with 7 bases between. CDR3 length: 13 amino acids. The germline V gene encodes CDR1 PRHDT and CDR2 FYEKMQ (reference sequence).

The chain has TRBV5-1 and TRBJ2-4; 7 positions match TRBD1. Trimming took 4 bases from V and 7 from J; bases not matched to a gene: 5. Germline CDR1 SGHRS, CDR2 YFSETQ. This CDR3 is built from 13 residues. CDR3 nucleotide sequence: TGCGCCAGCAGCCCTACAGGGGAGAACATTCAGTACTTC. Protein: CASSPTGENIQYF.

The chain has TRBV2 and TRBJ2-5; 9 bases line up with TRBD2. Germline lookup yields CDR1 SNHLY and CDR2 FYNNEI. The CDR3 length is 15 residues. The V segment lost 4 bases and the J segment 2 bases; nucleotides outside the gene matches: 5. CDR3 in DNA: TGTGCCAGCAGTGTAGGCCTAGCGGGGCAAGAGACCCAGTACTTC. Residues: CASSVGLAGQETQYF.

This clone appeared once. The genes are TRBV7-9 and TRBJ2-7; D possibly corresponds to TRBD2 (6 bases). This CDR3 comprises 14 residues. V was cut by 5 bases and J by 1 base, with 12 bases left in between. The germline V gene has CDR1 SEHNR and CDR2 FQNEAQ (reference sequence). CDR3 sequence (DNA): TGTGCCAGCAGCCACGGGGGTCAGTCCTACGAGCAGTACTTC. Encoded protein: CASSHGGQSYEQYF.

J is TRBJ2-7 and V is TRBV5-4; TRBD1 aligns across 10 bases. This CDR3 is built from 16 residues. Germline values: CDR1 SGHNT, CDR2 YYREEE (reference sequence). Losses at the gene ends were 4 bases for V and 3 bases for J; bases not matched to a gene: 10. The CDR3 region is CASSKSGGTGDYEQYF. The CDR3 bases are TGTGCCAGCAGCAAATCCGGGGGGACAGGGGACTACGAGCAGTACTTC.

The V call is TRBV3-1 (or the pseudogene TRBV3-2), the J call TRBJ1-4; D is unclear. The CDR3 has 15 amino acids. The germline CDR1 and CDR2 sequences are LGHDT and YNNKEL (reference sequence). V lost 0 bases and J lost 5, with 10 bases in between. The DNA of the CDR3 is TGTGCCAGCAGCCAAGATCTAGCCAGCAATGAAAAACTGTTTTTT. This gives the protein CASSQDLASNEKLFF.

The DNA for the CDR3 is TGTGCCAGCAGGGGGACAGGGATAGGCAATGAGCAGTTCTTC. Translation gives CASRGTGIGNEQFF. The V gene is TRBV6-5, the J gene TRBJ2-1; 9 nucleotides line up with TRBD1. The CDR3 has 14 amino acids. V lost 6 bases and J lost 6; bases outside the gene matches: 6. Per germline, CDR1 MNHEY and CDR2 SVGAGI.

The CDR3 nucleotides are TGCGCCAGCAGTGAGTCTCACTTCTCTGGAAACACCATATATTTT. Translation: CASSESHFSGNTIYF. The V gene is TRBV10-2, the J gene TRBJ1-3; D is uncertain. V dropped 0 bases and J dropped 0 bases, with 6 bases sitting between them. The germline gives CDR1 WSHSY, CDR2 SAAADI. The CDR3 consists of 15 residues.

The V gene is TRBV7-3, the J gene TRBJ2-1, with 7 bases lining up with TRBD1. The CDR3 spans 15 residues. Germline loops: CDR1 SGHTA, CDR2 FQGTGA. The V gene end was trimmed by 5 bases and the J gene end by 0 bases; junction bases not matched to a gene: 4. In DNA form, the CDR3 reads TGTGCCAGCAGCCTCCGGGACAGCTCCTACAATGAGCAGTTCTTC. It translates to CASSLRDSSYNEQFF.

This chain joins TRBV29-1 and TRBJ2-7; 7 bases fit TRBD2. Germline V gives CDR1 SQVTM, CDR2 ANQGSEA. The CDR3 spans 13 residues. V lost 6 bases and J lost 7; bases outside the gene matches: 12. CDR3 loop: CSVGGTDFREQYF. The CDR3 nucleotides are TGCAGCGTCGGGGGGACGGACTTTCGGGAGCAGTACTTC.

CDR3 DNA: TGCGCCAGCAGCCAAACAGGGGGCGCCGGCCAGCCCCAGCATTTT. This encodes CASSQTGGAGQPQHF. V is TRBV4-3 and J is TRBJ1-5; 9 positions match TRBD1. The CDR3 totals 15 residues. Germline CDR1 and CDR2: LGHNA and YSLEER. V trimming: 2 bases; J trimming: 7 bases; junction bases outside the gene matches: 6.

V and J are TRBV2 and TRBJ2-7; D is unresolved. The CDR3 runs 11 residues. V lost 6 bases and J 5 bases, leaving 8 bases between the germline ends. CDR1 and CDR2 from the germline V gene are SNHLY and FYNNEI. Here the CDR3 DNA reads TGTGCCAGCAGCTCGTTTGACGAGCAGTACTTC. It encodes CASSSFDEQYF.

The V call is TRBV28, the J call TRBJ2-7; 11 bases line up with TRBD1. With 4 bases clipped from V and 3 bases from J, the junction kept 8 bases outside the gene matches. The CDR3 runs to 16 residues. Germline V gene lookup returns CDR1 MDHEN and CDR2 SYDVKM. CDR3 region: CASSYFRDRGGYEQYF. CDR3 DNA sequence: TGTGCCAGCAGTTATTTCCGGGACAGGGGGGGCTACGAGCAGTACTTC.